The subject of this entry is one T cell receptor beta chain. What it recognizes is unknown. This sample stems from a study of PD-1 blockade in classical Hodgkin lymphoma. Study as a whole: Patients received nivolumab 3 mg/kg intravenously every 2 weeks.

Data came from immunoSEQ multiplex PCR; TCRdb stores just in-frame clones and leaves some out. The sample includes tens of thousands of clones, approximately 90% of them seen just once. Study-level results: CD4+ TCR diversity climbed significantly by C4D1, unlike CD8+ TCR diversity. Patients who responded completely had about the same baseline diversity as newly diagnosed patients. Newly diagnosed patients were said to have less baseline TCR diversity than healthy donors did.

Time point noted: cycle 4 day 1 (C4D1), after about 6 weeks of nivolumab. Every patient experienced relapse after autologous stem cell transplantation, and brentuximab vedotin exposure varied. The germline V gene has CDR1 SEHNR and CDR2 FQNEAQ (reference sequence). The CDR3 runs 14 residues. The V end was cut by 1 base, the J end by 7 bases, with 11 bases between. This TCR was recovered from a human donor with classical Hodgkin lymphoma. The sequences come from peripheral blood mononuclear cells (PBMCs), collected before the fourth cycle of nivolumab. The chain employs TRBV7-9 and TRBJ1-3; D uncertain. The CDR3 loop is CASSLVSGINTIYF. CDR3 bases: TGTGCCAGCAGCTTAGTTTCTGGGATCAACACCATATATTTT.